A selection of T cell receptor beta chains follows, all from one sample in a study of cytomegalovirus exposure and HLA in healthy donors. Sequencing was performed with immunoSEQ multiplex PCR; in TCRdb, only in-frame clones are kept and a portion is missing. This repertoire shows 130,000 to 150,000 clones, 78% found once; its top ten account for about 3.2%. The specimen sequenced was PBMCs. These receptors all stem from a female donor in good health and CMV-seronegative. CDR3s include the opening cysteine and the closing phenylalanine or tryptophan. Each record gives: V gene, D gene, J gene, clone size, CDR3 DNA, CDR3 protein. A D gene is named only where the DNA matches it firmly. Not all rows give a size; the values are once, few, many and, for expanded clones, a class.

v_gene: TRBV9; d_gene: TRBD2; j_gene: TRBJ2-5; abundance: once; CDR3nt: TGTGCCAGCAGCGTAGGGGTTCTAGCGGGTAAAGAGACCCAGTACTTC; CDR3aa: CASSVGVLAGKETQYF
v_gene: TRBV5-1; d_gene: TRBD2; j_gene: TRBJ2-3; abundance: -; CDR3nt: TGCGCCAGCAGCTTGGAACTAGCGGGAGGGCCTTTTGCAGATACGCAGTATTTT; CDR3aa: CASSLELAGGPFADTQYF
v_gene: TRBV29-1; d_gene: -; j_gene: TRBJ2-7; abundance: -; CDR3nt: TGCAGCGCTGACACGGGAAACGAGCAGTACTTC; CDR3aa: CSADTGNEQYF
v_gene: TRBV10-3; d_gene: -; j_gene: TRBJ2-7; abundance: -; CDR3nt: TGTGCCAGCAGTGAAGCTAGGGGATTCTACGAGCAGTACTTC; CDR3aa: CASSEARGFYEQYF
v_gene: TRBV15; d_gene: -; j_gene: TRBJ1-5; abundance: -; CDR3nt: TGTGCCACCAGCAGAGAAGGGAGCGCACGCAATCAGCCCCAGCATTTT; CDR3aa: CATSREGSARNQPQHF
v_gene: TRBV7-2; d_gene: -; j_gene: TRBJ2-7; abundance: -; CDR3nt: TGTGCCAGCAGCTTAGTGGCGGCTGAGGAGCAGTACTTC; CDR3aa: CASSLVAAEEQYF
v_gene: TRBV18; d_gene: -; j_gene: TRBJ1-4; abundance: -; CDR3nt: TGTGCCAGCTCACCTCCCCCGGCAACTAATGAAAAACTGTTTTTT; CDR3aa: CASSPPPATNEKLFF
v_gene: TRBV6-1; d_gene: -; j_gene: TRBJ2-7; abundance: -; CDR3nt: TGTGCCAGCAGTGAAGGAGAGACAAGCTACGAGCAGTACTTC; CDR3aa: CASSEGETSYEQYF
v_gene: TRBV6-5; d_gene: TRBD1; j_gene: TRBJ1-2; abundance: -; CDR3nt: TGTGCCAGCAGCGGACAGGGGACGGCTAACTATGGCTACACCTTC; CDR3aa: CASSGQGTANYGYTF
v_gene: TRBV30; d_gene: -; j_gene: TRBJ2-7; abundance: -; CDR3nt: TGTGCCTGGAGTGCAGGGTACGAGCAGTACTTC; CDR3aa: CAWSAGYEQYF
v_gene: TRBV5-5; d_gene: TRBD1; j_gene: TRBJ2-1; abundance: few; CDR3nt: TGTGCCAGCAGCTTGGGGACAGGCTACTCCTACAATGAGCAGTTCTTC; CDR3aa: CASSLGTGYSYNEQFF
v_gene: TRBV19; d_gene: -; j_gene: TRBJ1-5; abundance: many; CDR3nt: TGTGCCAGTAGTATAGCGGACAGATACAATCAGCCCCAGCATTTT; CDR3aa: CASSIADRYNQPQHF
v_gene: TRBV4-1; d_gene: -; j_gene: TRBJ2-3; abundance: -; CDR3nt: TGCGCCAGCAGCCAAGGTCAGGTGGGCACAGATACGCAGTATTTT; CDR3aa: CASSQGQVGTDTQYF
v_gene: TRBV10-3; d_gene: -; j_gene: TRBJ2-7; abundance: -; CDR3nt: TGTGCCATCAGTGATTTTGCAAGCACCTACGAGCAGTACTTC; CDR3aa: CAISDFASTYEQYF
v_gene: TRBV19; d_gene: -; j_gene: TRBJ1-2; abundance: -; CDR3nt: TGTGCCAGTAGTATCGGGCAGACTTACAGGGCCAACACCTTC; CDR3aa: CASSIGQTYRANTF
v_gene: TRBV30; d_gene: -; j_gene: TRBJ1-1; abundance: -; CDR3nt: TGTGCCTGGGGATCAGGTCGGTTTACTGAAGCTTTCTTT; CDR3aa: CAWGSGRFTEAFF
v_gene: TRBV27; d_gene: -; j_gene: TRBJ2-2; abundance: -; CDR3nt: TGTGCCAGCAGTCAGATATACACCGGGGAGCTGTTTTTT; CDR3aa: CASSQIYTGELFF
v_gene: TRBV5-6; d_gene: TRBD2; j_gene: TRBJ2-7; abundance: -; CDR3nt: TGTGCCAGCAGCTTATGGCTAGCGGGAGCCGAGCAGTACTTC; CDR3aa: CASSLWLAGAEQYF
v_gene: TRBV7-9; d_gene: -; j_gene: TRBJ2-7; abundance: -; CDR3nt: TGTGCCAGCAGCCCGACAGCTGGTGGCGAGCAGTACTTC; CDR3aa: CASSPTAGGEQYF
v_gene: TRBV6-5; d_gene: TRBD1; j_gene: TRBJ2-2; abundance: -; CDR3nt: TGTGCCAGCAGTTTCGGACAGGCCGGGGAGCTGTTTTTT; CDR3aa: CASSFGQAGELFF
v_gene: TRBV28; d_gene: -; j_gene: TRBJ2-7; abundance: -; CDR3nt: TGTGCCAGCAGTATCCTTTTGAGACATGGTTCCTACTACGAGCAGTACTTC; CDR3aa: CASSILLRHGSYYEQYF
v_gene: TRBV18; d_gene: TRBD1; j_gene: TRBJ2-3; abundance: few; CDR3nt: TGTGCCGGATCATACAGGGGGCAAGATACGCAGTATTTT; CDR3aa: CAGSYRGQDTQYF
v_gene: TRBV11-2; d_gene: TRBD1; j_gene: TRBJ1-1; abundance: -; CDR3nt: TGTGCCAGCAGCCCCCGCAGGGGGTTGGGCACTGAAGCTTTCTTT; CDR3aa: CASSPRRGLGTEAFF
v_gene: TRBV4-3; d_gene: TRBD1; j_gene: TRBJ1-2; abundance: -; CDR3nt: TGCGCCAGCAGCCAAGATTCCGGACAGGGTGGGGGGGGTAACTATGGCTACACCTTC; CDR3aa: CASSQDSGQGGGGNYGYTF
v_gene: TRBV7-2; d_gene: -; j_gene: TRBJ1-4; abundance: -; CDR3nt: TGTGCCAGCAGCTTAGGTTCACGAGCGGAAAAACTGTTTTTT; CDR3aa: CASSLGSRAEKLFF
v_gene: TRBV28; d_gene: -; j_gene: TRBJ2-7; abundance: few; CDR3nt: TGTGCCAGCAGTTGGCCTTTAGACCGACTCTACGAGCAGTACTTC; CDR3aa: CASSWPLDRLYEQYF
v_gene: TRBV27; d_gene: TRBD1; j_gene: TRBJ2-7; abundance: -; CDR3nt: TGTGCCAGCGCTCCGGGACAGGGAATCTACGAGCAGTACTTC; CDR3aa: CASAPGQGIYEQYF
v_gene: TRBV11-2; d_gene: TRBD1; j_gene: TRBJ2-3; abundance: -; CDR3nt: TGTGCCAGCAGATCCTTTGCTCGGCGGGACAGGGGATCAGATACGCAGTATTTT; CDR3aa: CASRSFARRDRGSDTQYF
v_gene: TRBV9; d_gene: TRBD1; j_gene: TRBJ1-2; abundance: few; CDR3nt: TGTGCCAGCAGCCTACAGGGGAGGTCAGGCTACACCTTC; CDR3aa: CASSLQGRSGYTF
v_gene: TRBV5-5; d_gene: TRBD1; j_gene: TRBJ2-7; abundance: -; CDR3nt: TGTGCCAGCAGCTCTTCCGGGACAGCCCCCTACGAGCAGTACTTC; CDR3aa: CASSSSGTAPYEQYF